This entry lists 26 T cell receptor beta chains sequenced from one sample in a study of CD4 T cells in relation to SARS-CoV-2 and coronaviruses. CD4+ T cells from unexposed donors were obtained before the COVID-19 pandemic (2011-2018). After approximately 10 days of culture, CD4+ T cells were isolated. Their antigen targets remain unknown. The method was immunoSEQ multiplex PCR; TCRdb's version includes in-frame clones alone and lacks a portion of them. Of 20,000 to 25,000 clones listed, approximately 82% were seen once; the top ten hold 17%. Source material: CD4+ T cells from PBMCs, cultured in vitro. These receptors all stem from a human donor in good health.

The CDR3 loop is CASSRGQGDRDQPQHF. The CDR3 DNA follows: TGTGCCAGTAGTAGGGGACAGGGGGACCGTGATCAGCCCCAGCATTTT. This rearrangement joins TRBV19 to TRBJ1-5, with 11 positions matching TRBD1. The ends lost 4 bases at V and 5 bases at J; junction bases unmatched: 7. CDR1 and CDR2 (germline): LNHDA, SQIVND (reference sequence). The CDR3 is 16 amino acids.

This clone was counted only a few times. The V and J genes are TRBV10-1 and TRBJ2-2; maybe TRBD1 (5 bases). The CDR3 sequence is 14 residues long. Trimming pared 4 bases from V and 5 bases from J, leaving 11 bases between. Germline loops: CDR1 WNHNN, CDR2 SYGVQD (reference sequence). The CDR3 loop reads CASSAGSGTGELFF. The CDR3 nucleotides read TGCGCCAGCAGTGCAGGGTCAGGAACCGGGGAGCTGTTTTTT.

The V and J genes are TRBV2 and TRBJ1-2, with a tentative D call TRBD1 (6 bases). Germline assignment: CDR1 SNHLY and CDR2 FYNNEI. The CDR3 has 14 residues. V lost 1 base and J lost 3, with 9 bases in between. CDR3 region: CASSEGGGDYGYTF. The CDR3 DNA reads as TGTGCCAGCAGTGAAGGAGGGGGTGACTATGGCTACACCTTC.

The table lists this clone with a few counts. The chain combines TRBV4-1 with TRBJ2-7, with D possibly being TRBD2 (6 bases). The germline gives CDR1 MGHRA, CDR2 YSYEKL. The ends were cut back, 4 bases at V and 2 bases at J, with 18 bases in the middle. The CDR3 runs 16 residues. CDR3 DNA sequence: TGCGCCAGCAGCCCAGACCGGGACTCGGTGCCCTACGAGCAGTACTTC. Translating gives CASSPDRDSVPYEQYF.

This clone has only a few counts. The rearrangement uses TRBV7-3 and TRBJ2-1; D perhaps matches TRBD2 (5 bases). The germline V and J ends were trimmed by 2 bases and 6 bases, with 23 bases remaining between them. Germline V gene lookup returns CDR1 SGHTA and CDR2 FQGTGA. CDR3 length: 18 residues. The CDR3 sequence: CASSLSGGAVKVRNEQFF. The CDR3 DNA reads TGTGCCAGCAGCTTATCCGGTGGAGCGGTGAAAGTGCGCAATGAGCAGTTCTTC.

This chain uses TRBV14 with TRBJ1-2; the match to TRBD1 covers 8 bases. The germline gives CDR1 SGHDN, CDR2 FVKESK. Losses at the gene ends were 0 bases for V and 7 bases for J; bases not matched to a gene: 7. The CDR3 totals 15 residues. CDR3 in amino acids: CASSQDSTGVVGYTF. In nucleotides, the CDR3 is TGTGCCAGCAGCCAAGATTCGACAGGGGTGGTTGGCTACACCTTC.

This chain links TRBV3-1 (or the pseudogene TRBV3-2) with TRBJ2-1; D remains unclear. The CDR3 sequence is 15 residues long. Germline V lookup: CDR1 LGHDT, CDR2 YNNKEL (reference sequence). Trimming cost V 3 bases and J 0 bases, with 9 bases left between them. CDR3 loop: CASSQDQNSYNEQFF. The CDR3 coding sequence is TGTGCCAGCAGCCAGGACCAAAACTCCTACAATGAGCAGTTCTTC.

The chain recombines TRBV2 with TRBJ1-6; D unclear. Germline V gives CDR1 SNHLY, CDR2 FYNNEI. This CDR3 spans 11 amino acids. V lost 3 bases, J lost 8 bases, and 2 bases lay in between. The CDR3 nucleotides read TGTGCCAGCAGTGATTATTCACCCCTCCACTTT. Its translation is CASSDYSPLHF.

The chain combines TRBV10-3 with TRBJ1-5, with D possibly TRBD1 on 6 matching bases. The germline V gene has CDR1 ENHRY and CDR2 SYGVKD. The CDR3 runs to 16 residues. V lost 10 bases to trimming and J lost 8 bases, with 27 bases between them. The CDR3 sequence is CATGRGGGTGSKPQHF. CDR3 in DNA: TGTGCCACCGGACGAGGGGGGGGAACTGGTTCGAAGCCCCAGCATTTT.

V gene TRBV5-1 combines with J gene TRBJ1-2, with 9 bases that match TRBD1. The germline gives CDR1 SGHRS, CDR2 YFSETQ. With V trimmed by 4 bases and J by 6 bases, 7 bases remained unmatched. The CDR3 is made up of 14 amino acids. The CDR3: CASSKGQGFDGYTF. Written as DNA, the CDR3 is TGCGCCAGCAGCAAAGGACAGGGGTTCGATGGCTACACCTTC. Based on the CDR3 plus reference TRBV5-1 and TRBJ1-2, the full variable domain is KAGVTQTPRYLIKTRGQQVTLSCSPISGHRSVSWYQQTPGQGLQFLFEYFSETQRNKGNFPGRFSGRQFSNSRSEMNVSTLELGDSALYLCASSKGQGFDGYTFGSGTRLTVV.

This sequence joins TRBV12-5 and TRBJ2-5, with 10 bases identical to TRBD2. Looked up from germline, CDR1 is LGHNT and CDR2 is FRNRAP. The V and J ends lost 0 bases and 4 bases, in that order; junction bases with no gene match: 11. The length of the CDR3 is 18 residues. Here the CDR3 DNA reads TGTGCTAGTGGTTTGGTACTTGTTGGACTAGCGGCGTCAGAGACCCAGTACTTC. Translated, it gives CASGLVLVGLAASETQYF.

The genes are TRBV7-3 and TRBJ2-3; the match to TRBD2 covers 9 bases. The junction had 2 bases not matched to a gene; V was cut back by 3 bases and J by 1 base. CDR3 length: 15 residues. Germline V CDR1 and CDR2: SGHTA, FQGTGA. The CDR3 region is CASSFRGGGTDTQYF. In DNA form, the CDR3 reads TGTGCCAGCAGCTTCCGCGGGGGGGGCACAGATACGCAGTATTTT.

J is TRBJ1-1 and V is TRBV18; 9 bases align to TRBD1. The CDR3 totals 15 residues. In germline, CDR1 is KGHSH, CDR2 LQKENI. V dropped 2 bases and J dropped 1; count of bases not matched to a gene: 2. The CDR3: CASSPSTGGNTEAFF. CDR3 nucleotides: TGTGCCAGCTCACCATCGACAGGGGGGAACACTGAAGCTTTCTTT.

This clone was observed a few times. This chain links TRBV27 with TRBJ2-1; 11 bases map to TRBD2. J was trimmed by 8 bases and V by 6 bases; bases with no gene match: 9. There are 15 residues in the CDR3. Germline CDR1 is MNHEY and CDR2 is SMNVEV (reference sequence). The chain's CDR3 is CASRIAGGPAHEQFF. DNA of the CDR3: TGTGCCAGCAGAATAGCGGGAGGGCCTGCGCATGAGCAGTTCTTC.

The rearrangement links TRBV9 to TRBJ2-1; TRBD2 is a possible D gene (6 bases). Deletions cut 7 bases from V and 6 bases from J, with 17 bases between. CDR1 and CDR2 (germline): SGDLS, YYNGEE. This CDR3 region has 14 residues. CDR3 protein: CASRHGTFGNEQFF. CDR3 coding DNA: TGTGCCAGCCGACATGGGACTTTCGGCAATGAGCAGTTCTTC. Drawing the rest from reference TRBV9 and TRBJ2-1, the complete variable domain is DSGVTQTPKHLITATGQRVTLRCSPRSGDLSVYWYQQSLDQGLQFLIQYYNGEERAKGNILERFSAQQFPDLHSELNLSSLELGDSALYFCASRHGTFGNEQFFGPGTRLTVL.

The V call is TRBV2, the J call TRBJ2-6; 8 nucleotides line up with TRBD1. The CDR3 consists of 18 residues. Germline CDR1 reads SNHLY; CDR2 reads FYNNEI. Germline trimming cut 6 bases from V and 0 bases from J; bases unmatched to any gene: 10. The CDR3 DNA sequence: TGTGCCAGCAGGGCGACAGGGGAGAACTACTCTGGGGCCAACGTCCTGACTTTC. It is translated as CASRATGENYSGANVLTF.

This clone was found a few times. The chain links TRBV24-1 to TRBJ2-2, with 8 bases that match TRBD2. The V gene end was trimmed by 1 base and the J gene end by 5 bases; junction bases not matched to a gene: 8. CDR3 size: 17 residues. Looked up from germline, CDR1 is KGHDR and CDR2 is SFDVKD. CDR3 nucleotide sequence: TGTGCCACCAGTGATTTCCCTAGCGGGCGAGGGACCGGGGAGCTGTTTTTT. It yields the protein CATSDFPSGRGTGELFF.

The chain recombines TRBV27 with TRBJ2-5; 11 nucleotides agree with TRBD1. The germline V gene has CDR1 MNHEY and CDR2 SMNVEV (reference sequence). J was trimmed by 5 bases and V by 6 bases; bases with no gene match: 8. This CDR3 has 15 amino acids. CDR3: CASSRGQGGLETQYF. The CDR3 bases are TGTGCCAGCAGCCGGGGACAGGGGGGTTTGGAGACCCAGTACTTC.

Only a few counts were recorded for this clone. The chain joins TRBV28 to TRBJ1-1, with TRBD1 matching over 9 bases. Germline V gene lookup returns CDR1 MDHEN and CDR2 SYDVKM. This CDR3 region has 13 residues. V trimming: 5 bases; J trimming: 11 bases; junction bases outside the gene matches: 9. The chain's CDR3 is CASSHLGTGRAFF. As DNA, the CDR3 is TGTGCCAGCAGTCACTTGGGGACAGGGCGTGCTTTCTTT.

The CDR3 region has the DNA TGTGCCAGCAGCTTGGGATCCGCCGGGGAGCTGTTTTTT. The encoded protein is CASSLGSAGELFF. The chain joins TRBV11-2 to TRBJ2-2; D call uncertain. V was shortened by 3 bases and J by 6 bases, with 8 bases between the two germline ends. CDR1 is SGHAT, CDR2 FQNNGV, per germline. The CDR3 contains 13 residues.

V is TRBV28 and J is TRBJ1-4; D remains ambiguous. The V end was cut by 4 bases, the J end by 3 bases, with 12 bases between. This CDR3 region has 15 residues. Per germline, CDR1 MDHEN and CDR2 SYDVKM. CDR3 nucleotides: TGTGCCAGCAGTTCCCCCCCCCTCTCTAATGAAAAACTGTTTTTT. Its protein product is CASSSPPLSNEKLFF.

V is TRBV6-5 and J is TRBJ2-1, with 7 bases lining up with TRBD1. This CDR3 comprises 13 residues. V shed 9 bases, J shed 3 bases, and the junction held 5 bases outside the gene matches. Germline lookup yields CDR1 MNHEY and CDR2 SVGAGI. As DNA, the CDR3 is TGTGCCAGTTCGGGACAGAACTACAATGAGCAGTTCTTC. It translates to CASSGQNYNEQFF.

This clone appeared a single time. For the CDR3, the DNA is TGTGCCACTACAGGGTCGGGCACTGAAGCTTTCTTT. It codes for CATTGSGTEAFF. The rearrangement links TRBV10-3 to TRBJ1-1; possibly TRBD1 for D (6 bases). The germline CDR1 and CDR2 sequences are ENHRY and SYGVKD. The CDR3 has 12 amino acids. The ends were cut back, 10 bases at V and 4 bases at J, with 13 bases in the middle.

This rearrangement joins TRBV6-4 to TRBJ2-1; 12 positions agree with TRBD2. CDR1 and CDR2 from the germline V gene are MRHNA and SNTAGT. This CDR3 spans 14 amino acids. The ends lost 0 bases at V and 9 bases at J; junction bases unmatched: 0. The CDR3 DNA reads as TGTGCCAGCAGTGACTCGACTAGCGGGAGTGAGCAGTTCTTC. It yields the protein CASSDSTSGSEQFF.

This chain links TRBV20-1 with TRBJ2-7, with a weak D call TRBD2 (6 bases). Per the germline V gene, CDR1 is DFQATT and CDR2 is SNEGSKA (reference sequence). The V gene lost 3 bases and the J gene lost 7 bases, with 13 bases spanning the gap. This CDR3 has 12 residues. CDR3 sequence reads: CSASTGVYEQYF. The CDR3 DNA reads as TGCAGTGCTAGTACGGGAGTATATGAGCAGTACTTC.

Here the CDR3 DNA reads TGCGCCAGCAGCCCTCTAGCGCCGAGCACAGATACGCAGTATTTT. This translates into CASSPLAPSTDTQYF. The chain combines TRBV4-1 with TRBJ2-3, with a tentative D call TRBD2 (6 bases). The V gene's germline CDR1 is MGHRA and CDR2 YSYEKL. V lost 4 bases to trimming and J lost 0 bases, with 11 bases between them. The CDR3 contains 15 residues.